These 10 T cell receptor beta chains originate from one sample sequenced in a study of T cells in Graves' hyperthyroidism and ophthalmopathy. RNA transcripts provided the source from which TCR beta CDR3 regions were amplified. Using the HTBI primer set, a first-round RT-PCR was run on the TCR CDR3. In TCRdb, the multiplex PCR reads were re-called with MiXCR into one record per CDR3 protein. Altogether approximately 600,000 distinct CDR3 sequences are present, over 12% being singletons, with the ten largest covering about 7%. The source material was blood. The receptors stem from a woman aged 18-29 years with Graves' ophthalmopathy.

This clonotype showed up many times. DNA of the CDR3: TGTGCCAGCAGACCGAGCGGGAAGGGCAATGAGCAGTTCTTC. The encoded protein is CASRPSGKGNEQFF. The genes are TRBV27 and TRBJ2-1, with 7 bases fitting TRBD2. Per germline, CDR1 MNHEY and CDR2 SMNVEV (reference sequence). J was trimmed by 6 bases and V by 6 bases; bases with no gene match: 8. The CDR3 spans 14 residues.

This clonotype was counted ten times or more. The gene calls are TRBV6-2 or TRBV6-3 and TRBJ1-2; 8 bases agree with TRBD1. Trimming at V came to 6 bases and at J to 4 bases, leaving 4 bases not matched to a gene. This CDR3 is built from 13 residues. Germline assignment: CDR1 MNHEY and CDR2 SVGEGT. CDR3 in DNA: TGTGCCAGCAGAACGACAGGGGTCTATGGCTACACCTTC. It encodes CASRTTGVYGYTF.

This rearrangement joins TRBV5-1 to TRBJ2-5, with 12 positions matching TRBD1. The CDR3 sequence is 15 residues long. Germline lookup yields CDR1 SGHRS and CDR2 YFSETQ. The V gene end was trimmed by 4 bases and the J gene end by 4 bases; junction bases not matched to a gene: 5. Written as DNA, the CDR3 is TGCGCCAGCAGCATGGGGGACAGGGGGCTAGAGACCCAGTACTTC. Translated: CASSMGDRGLETQYF.

About this clonotype itself: This sequence may be a read error, since a much larger clone differs from it by one base. This chain joins TRBV20-1 and TRBJ2-7; 9 bases are shared with TRBD1. This CDR3 is built from 18 residues. Germline V gene lookup returns CDR1 DFQATT and CDR2 SNEGSKA (reference sequence). The ends lost 0 bases at V and 0 bases at J; junction bases unmatched: 12. Here the CDR3 DNA reads TGCAGTGCTAGAGATACTTTCCCGGGACAGGGAAACTCCTACGAGCAGTACTTC. Protein product: CSARDTFPGQGNSYEQYF.

This clonotype was observed at least ten times. V and J are TRBV6-2 or TRBV6-3 and TRBJ1-1, with TRBD1 matching 7 bases. The CDR3 loop spans 14 amino acids. Germline V gene sequence: CDR1 MNHEY, CDR2 SVGEGT. Trimming cost V 4 bases and J 0 bases; bases outside gene matches: 2. The CDR3: CASSSGGLNTEAFF. CDR3 in DNA: TGTGCCAGCAGTTCAGGGGGACTGAACACTGAAGCTTTCTTT.

The chain is built from TRBV29-1 and TRBJ2-3; weak D call: TRBD1 (5 bases). The ends were cut back, 0 bases at V and 2 bases at J, with 21 bases in the middle. CDR3 length: 18 amino acids. Per germline, CDR1 SQVTM and CDR2 ANQGSEA. The CDR3 DNA sequence: TGCAGCGTTGAAGAGTTGGCCATGCAGGGAACCTTCACAGATACGCAGTATTTT. Residues: CSVEELAMQGTFTDTQYF.

This clonotype was recorded at least ten times. This chain joins TRBV12-3 or TRBV12-4 and TRBJ2-5, with D tentatively TRBD2 (6 bases). The CDR3 length is 14 residues. V lost 7 bases, J lost 7 bases, and 19 bases lay in between. The DNA for the CDR3 is TGTGCCAGCACCAGGGTGGAGGGTGTGGGGACCCAGTACTTC. It encodes CASTRVEGVGTQYF.

The rearrangement links TRBV7-3 to TRBJ2-1, with TRBD2 identical over 10 bases. CDR3 length: 15 amino acids. V lost 6 bases and J lost 10; bases outside the gene matches: 12. Germline V lookup: CDR1 SGHTA, CDR2 FQGTGA. This CDR3 reads CASRPGSGRGGEQFF. For the CDR3, the DNA is TGTGCCAGCAGACCAGGGAGCGGGAGGGGGGGAGAGCAGTTCTTC.

This clonotype has ten or more counts. The rearrangement joins TRBV7-9 to TRBJ2-7, with no clear D. CDR1 and CDR2 (germline): SEHNR, FQNEAQ (reference sequence). The ends were cut back, 3 bases at V and 4 bases at J, with 10 bases in the middle. The CDR3 is 13 amino acids. As DNA, the CDR3 is TGTGCCAGCAGCTTCCACGACAATTACGAGCAGTACTTC. It is translated as CASSFHDNYEQYF.

The chain carries TRBV6-9 and TRBJ1-5, with D possibly being TRBD1 (6 bases). With 3 bases removed from V and 4 bases from J, the gap between germline ends came to 13 bases. The CDR3 spans 15 residues. Per germline, CDR1 MNHGY and CDR2 SVAAGI. In nucleotides, the CDR3 is TGTGCCAGCAGTTACCGGACAGTTCAAAATCAGCCCCAGCATTTT. It encodes CASSYRTVQNQPQHF.